The 24 T cell receptor beta chains below all came from one sample that was sequenced in a study of Ad26.COV2.S vaccination and SARS-CoV-2 variants. Measured with immunoSEQ multiplex PCR; TCRdb has only the in-frame clones, and not every one. The sample has 350,000 to 500,000 clones; less than 95% are singletons. Treatment noted: roughly 20 received Ad26.COV2.S at low or high dose, single or two shots; roughly 5 received placebo; per-sample allocation not given. Day 63 after the first vaccine or placebo injection was the time point for sampling. The sequencing here drew on peripheral blood, taken in a trial of Ad26.COV2.S vaccine versus placebo. The receptors come from a person between 18 and 60 years old who received the Ad26.COV2.S COVID-19 vaccine or a placebo.

This clone was counted a few times. This chain uses TRBV30 with TRBJ1-2; the D is unclear. This CDR3 has 12 residues. In germline, CDR1 is GTSNPN, CDR2 SVGIG (reference sequence). The V end lost 2 bases, the J end lost 8 bases, and 12 bases lay between the germline ends. The CDR3 spells CAWSPLHGGYTF. The DNA for the CDR3 is TGTGCCTGGAGTCCCCTACATGGCGGCTACACCTTC.

V and J are TRBV27 and TRBJ1-6; maybe TRBD1 (5 bases). V was trimmed by 2 bases and J by 11 bases, leaving 16 bases between them. From germline, CDR1 is MNHEY and CDR2 SMNVEV (reference sequence). The CDR3 length is 15 residues. CDR3 loop: CASSLIYRSTAPLHF. CDR3 in DNA: TGTGCCAGCAGTTTAATATACAGGTCGACGGCACCCCTCCACTTT.

This clone was counted only a few times. The chain links TRBV5-8 to TRBJ2-2, with D tentatively TRBD1 (5 bases). V lost 4 bases and J lost 6, with 10 bases in between. There are 13 residues in the CDR3. Germline V gives CDR1 SGHTS, CDR2 YDEGEE. CDR3 coding DNA: TGTGCCAGCAGCCTCCTCAGGGCCGGGGAGCTGTTTTTT. Translation: CASSLLRAGELFF.

This chain joins TRBV2 and TRBJ2-7, with 9 positions matching TRBD2. Looked up from germline, CDR1 is SNHLY and CDR2 is FYNNEI. The CDR3 totals 16 residues. Losses at the gene ends were 7 bases for V and 0 bases for J; bases not matched to a gene: 10. This CDR3 reads CASIRLAAADSYEQYF. The CDR3 bases are TGTGCCAGCATCAGACTAGCGGCGGCCGACTCCTACGAGCAGTACTTC.

The chain uses TRBV28 and TRBJ2-7; tentative D call: TRBD1 (6 bases). Trimming shortened V by 6 bases and J by 5 bases, and 11 bases separated the two germline ends. The germline CDR1 and CDR2 sequences are MDHEN and SYDVKM. The CDR3 length is 12 residues. CDR3 residues: CASRETGNEQYF. CDR3 in DNA: TGTGCCAGCAGGGAGACAGGTAACGAGCAGTACTTC. Using reference TRBV28 and TRBJ2-7 for the parts outside the CDR3, the full variable domain is DVKVTQSSRYLVKRTGEKVFLECVQDMDHENMFWYRQDPGLGLRLIYFSYDVKMKEKGDIPEGYSVSREKKERFSLILESASTNQTSMYLCASRETGNEQYFGPGTRLTVT.

This chain uses TRBV7-2 with TRBJ2-3; D remains unclear. Germline V gene sequence: CDR1 SGHTA, CDR2 FQGNSA. The CDR3 totals 15 residues. Deletions cut 0 bases from V and 4 bases from J, with 11 bases between. CDR3 bases: TGTGCCAGCAGCTTAGCTAGGGATTTTGCAGATACGCAGTATTTT. This encodes CASSLARDFADTQYF.

This chain links TRBV29-1 with TRBJ2-1, with 9 bases lining up with TRBD2. This CDR3 has 17 amino acids. Unmatched junction bases numbered 13, after V lost 7 bases and J lost 0 bases. The germline gives CDR1 SQVTM, CDR2 ANQGSEA. The CDR3 DNA follows: TGCAGCGCCCGATCTTCGACTAGCGGCCTCTCCTACAATGAGCAGTTCTTC. Amino acids: CSARSSTSGLSYNEQFF.

This chain connects TRBV25-1 to TRBJ1-1; 10 bases fit TRBD1. The CDR3 is 14 amino acids. Germline CDR1 is MGHDK and CDR2 is SYGVNS. Germline trimming cut 8 bases from V and 0 bases from J; bases unmatched to any gene: 3. CDR3: CASRDRGMNTEAFF. The CDR3 bases are TGTGCCAGCCGGGACAGGGGAATGAACACTGAAGCTTTCTTT.

The chain has TRBV9 and TRBJ2-5; possibly TRBD2 for D (6 bases). Germline CDR1 reads SGDLS; CDR2 reads YYNGEE. This CDR3 comprises 16 residues. The V and J ends lost 0 bases and 5 bases respectively, with 17 bases between them. This CDR3 reads CASSVEGGGSVETQYF. The CDR3 DNA sequence: TGTGCCAGCAGCGTAGAGGGTGGGGGGAGTGTGGAGACCCAGTACTTC.

The chain has TRBV28 and TRBJ1-2, with D perhaps TRBD1 (5 bases). Germline V CDR1 and CDR2: MDHEN, SYDVKM. The CDR3 is 12 residues long. Trimming shortened V by 7 bases and J by 7 bases, and 13 bases separated the two germline ends. CDR3 in amino acids: CASTWGEGGYTF. CDR3 nucleotide sequence: TGTGCCAGCACCTGGGGGGAAGGTGGCTACACCTTC.

The chain employs TRBV19 and TRBJ2-3, with TRBD1 matching over 7 bases. The CDR3 consists of 14 residues. Trimming took 1 base from V and 11 from J; bases not matched to a gene: 9. Germline V gene data show CDR1 as LNHDA and CDR2 as SQIVND (reference sequence). CDR3 DNA sequence: TGTGCCAGTAGTATAGCCCGAGACAGGGTACTGCAGTATTTT. It encodes CASSIARDRVLQYF.

The chain uses TRBV24-1 and TRBJ1-5, with TRBD1 as a possible D gene (5 bases). Germline V gene data show CDR1 as KGHDR and CDR2 as SFDVKD. V was pared by 5 bases and J by 8 bases, with 15 bases between. The length of the CDR3 is 14 residues. CDR3 DNA: TGTGCCACCAGTGCCCCGTGGGCGGGGGAGCCCCAGCATTTT. Translation gives CATSAPWAGEPQHF.

The rearrangement uses TRBV27 and TRBJ2-5; TRBD2 aligns across 13 bases. The V and J ends lost 5 bases and 5 bases, in that order; junction bases with no gene match: 5. The CDR3 has 15 amino acids. In germline, CDR1 is MNHEY, CDR2 SMNVEV (reference sequence). Here the CDR3 reads CASSPTSGGRETQYF. The CDR3 DNA reads as TGTGCCAGCAGTCCGACTAGCGGGGGGCGGGAGACCCAGTACTTC.

The chain carries TRBV9 and TRBJ2-1, with D unresolved. The CDR3 is 13 amino acids. V lost 1 base and J 10 bases, leaving 12 bases between the germline ends. The germline gives CDR1 SGDLS, CDR2 YYNGEE. The CDR3 DNA is TGTGCCAGCAGCGTAAGGAGCACCATGGAGCAGTTCTTC. Protein sequence: CASSVRSTMEQFF.

The chain recombines TRBV24-1 with TRBJ2-3; D uncertain. CDR3 length: 17 amino acids. Per the germline V gene, CDR1 is KGHDR and CDR2 is SFDVKD. Trimming left V 1 base short and J 2 bases short, with 15 bases between. The CDR3 sequence: CATSDLIRRLDTDTQYF. CDR3 coding DNA: TGTGCCACCAGTGATTTAATCAGGCGGCTAGACACAGATACGCAGTATTTT.

This CDR3 is CASSSRGGPNSPLHF. For the CDR3, the DNA is TGCGCCAGCAGCTCCCGGGGGGGTCCTAATTCACCCCTCCACTTT. The chain couples TRBV5-1 to TRBJ1-6, with a possible D match to TRBD1 (5 bases). Germline CDR1 reads SGHRS; CDR2 reads YFSETQ. CDR3 length: 15 amino acids. Deletions cut 3 bases from V and 6 bases from J, with 13 bases between.

J is TRBJ1-2 and V is TRBV19; D gene ambiguous. Trimming shortened V by 4 bases and J by 4 bases, and 16 bases separated the two germline ends. Germline values: CDR1 LNHDA, CDR2 SQIVND (reference sequence). The CDR3 loop spans 15 amino acids. The CDR3 nucleotides are TGTGCCAGTAGTACCTGGAGGGCAGGAGCCTATGGCTACACCTTC. Encoded protein: CASSTWRAGAYGYTF.

The chain links TRBV7-8 to TRBJ1-5; 7 bases line up with TRBD1. Germline values: CDR1 SGHVS, CDR2 FQNEAQ. The CDR3 runs 14 residues. V was pared by 6 bases and J by 2 bases, with 4 bases of the junction left unmatched. Here the CDR3 reads CASSPDRRNQPQHF. The DNA for the CDR3 is TGTGCCAGCAGTCCGGACAGGCGCAATCAGCCCCAGCATTTT.

CDR3 sequence: CASSLDRGSEAFF. CDR3 DNA sequence: TGTGCCAGCAGTTTAGACAGGGGCTCTGAAGCTTTCTTT. V is TRBV12-3 or TRBV12-4 and J is TRBJ1-1, with 7 bases lining up with TRBD1. CDR3 length: 13 amino acids. With 1 base clipped from V and 6 bases from J, the junction kept 2 bases outside the gene matches.

The chain uses TRBV3-1 (or the pseudogene TRBV3-2) and TRBJ2-7; 9 nucleotides agree with TRBD2. CDR3 length equals 13 residues. V trimming: 4 bases; J trimming: 5 bases; junction bases outside the gene matches: 3. Germline assignment: CDR1 LGHDT and CDR2 YNNKEL (reference sequence). CDR3 sequence reads: CASSPVAGDEQYF. CDR3 in DNA: TGTGCCAGCAGCCCAGTAGCGGGAGACGAGCAGTACTTC.

V gene TRBV28 combines with J gene TRBJ1-4; D remains unclear. The CDR3 is 14 amino acids. V shed 2 bases and J shed 6 bases, with 10 bases lying between them. Germline V gives CDR1 MDHEN, CDR2 SYDVKM. The CDR3 bases are TGTGCCAGCAGTTTAGGGCTGGGCGATGAAAAACTGTTTTTT. Its translation: CASSLGLGDEKLFF.

The chain recombines TRBV5-5 with TRBJ1-1; 9 positions match TRBD1. J was trimmed by 1 base and V by 4 bases; bases with no gene match: 11. The length of the CDR3 is 17 residues. Looked up from germline, CDR1 is SGHKS and CDR2 is YYEKEE (reference sequence). CDR3 sequence: CASSPTGGDSANTEAFF. CDR3 in DNA: TGTGCCAGCAGCCCCACAGGGGGCGACTCCGCGAACACTGAAGCTTTCTTT.

The V call is TRBV7-9, the J call TRBJ1-6, with D maybe TRBD1 (5 bases). Trimming removed 0 bases at V and 5 bases at J, with 8 bases between. Germline V lookup: CDR1 SEHNR, CDR2 FQNEAQ (reference sequence). CDR3 size: 15 residues. This CDR3 reads CASSLAGTDNSPLHF. As DNA, the CDR3 is TGTGCCAGCAGCTTAGCCGGGACGGATAATTCACCCCTCCACTTT.

This chain connects TRBV3-1 (or the pseudogene TRBV3-2) to TRBJ1-1; a weak D match, TRBD1 (5 bases). V was pared by 6 bases and J by 5 bases, with 16 bases between. The CDR3 loop spans 14 amino acids. Germline CDR1 LGHDT, CDR2 YNNKEL (reference sequence). The CDR3 DNA reads as TGTGCCAGCAGTCTCCAGGGTCTTAGGACTGAAGCTTTCTTT. Its translation is CASSLQGLRTEAFF.